The TCR beta chain under discussion was sequenced for a study of T cells in Graves' hyperthyroidism and ophthalmopathy. This clonotype showed up many times. Germline and junction disagree at one end, which may indicate a read error. Amplification of TCR beta CDR3 regions was performed using RNA transcripts as template. The TCR CDR3 first-round RT-PCR relied on the HTBI primer set. MiXCR, applied by TCRdb to the multiplex PCR reads, yields one record per CDR3 protein. The sample comprises 500,000 to 750,000 distinct CDR3 sequences, 11% to 15% of which are singletons, and roughly 7.7% rests with the top ten. This CDR3 has 15 amino acids. From germline, CDR1 is LGHDT and CDR2 YNNKEL (reference sequence).

The rearrangement uses TRBV3-1 and TRBJ2-7, with 10 bases aligning to TRBD2. The sequenced material came from blood. The receptor was derived from a woman under 30 with Graves' ophthalmopathy. The CDR3 region is CASSEESGRAYEQYF. In nucleotides, the CDR3 is TGTGCCAGCAGCGAAGAGAGCGGGAGGGCCTACGAGCAGTACTTC.